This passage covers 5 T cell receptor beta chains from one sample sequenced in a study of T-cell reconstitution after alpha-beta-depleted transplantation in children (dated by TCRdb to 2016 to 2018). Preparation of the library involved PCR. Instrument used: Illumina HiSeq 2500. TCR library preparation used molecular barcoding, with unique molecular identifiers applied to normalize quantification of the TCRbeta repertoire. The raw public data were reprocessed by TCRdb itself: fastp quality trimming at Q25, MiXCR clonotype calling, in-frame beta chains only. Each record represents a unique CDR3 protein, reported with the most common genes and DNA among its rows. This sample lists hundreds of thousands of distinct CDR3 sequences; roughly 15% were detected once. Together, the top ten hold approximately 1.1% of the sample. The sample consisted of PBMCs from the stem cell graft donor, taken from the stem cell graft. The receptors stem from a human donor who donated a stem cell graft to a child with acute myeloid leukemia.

The CDR3 region is CSGTGRMSGELFF. Here the CDR3 DNA reads TGCAGCGGGACAGGTCGAATGAGCGGGGAGCTGTTTTTT. The rearrangement uses TRBV29-1 and TRBJ2-2, with 7 bases lining up with TRBD1. Per the germline V gene, CDR1 is SQVTM and CDR2 is ANQGSEA. The trim removed 7 bases at V and 7 bases at J, leaving 9 bases unmatched. The CDR3 loop spans 13 amino acids.

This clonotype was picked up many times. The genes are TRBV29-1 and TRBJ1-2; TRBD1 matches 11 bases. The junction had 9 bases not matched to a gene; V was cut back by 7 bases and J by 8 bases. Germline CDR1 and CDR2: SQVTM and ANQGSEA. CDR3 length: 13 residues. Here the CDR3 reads CSAYSDRGHGYTF. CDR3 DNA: TGCAGCGCTTACTCGGACAGGGGGCACGGCTACACCTTC.

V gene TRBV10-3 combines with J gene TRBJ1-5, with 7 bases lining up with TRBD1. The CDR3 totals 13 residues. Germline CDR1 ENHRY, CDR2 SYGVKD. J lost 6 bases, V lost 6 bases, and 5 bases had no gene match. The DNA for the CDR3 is TGTGCCATCAGGGGAACAGGGGCTCAGCCCCAGCATTTT. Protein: CAIRGTGAQPQHF.

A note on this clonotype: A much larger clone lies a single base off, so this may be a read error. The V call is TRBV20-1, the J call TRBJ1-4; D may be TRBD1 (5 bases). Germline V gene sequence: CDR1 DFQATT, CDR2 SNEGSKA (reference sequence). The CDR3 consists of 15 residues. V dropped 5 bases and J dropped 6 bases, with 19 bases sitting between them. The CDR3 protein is CSALPPGLGDEKLFF. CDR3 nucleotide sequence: TGCAGTGCTTTGCCACCAGGGTTAGGCGATGAAAAACTGTTTTTT.

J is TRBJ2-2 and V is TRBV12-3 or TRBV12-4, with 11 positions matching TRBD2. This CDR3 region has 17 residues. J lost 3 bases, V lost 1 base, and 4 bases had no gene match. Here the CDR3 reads CASSLELAGAHTGELFF. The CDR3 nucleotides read TGTGCCAGCAGTTTAGAACTAGCGGGGGCTCACACCGGGGAGCTGTTTTTT.